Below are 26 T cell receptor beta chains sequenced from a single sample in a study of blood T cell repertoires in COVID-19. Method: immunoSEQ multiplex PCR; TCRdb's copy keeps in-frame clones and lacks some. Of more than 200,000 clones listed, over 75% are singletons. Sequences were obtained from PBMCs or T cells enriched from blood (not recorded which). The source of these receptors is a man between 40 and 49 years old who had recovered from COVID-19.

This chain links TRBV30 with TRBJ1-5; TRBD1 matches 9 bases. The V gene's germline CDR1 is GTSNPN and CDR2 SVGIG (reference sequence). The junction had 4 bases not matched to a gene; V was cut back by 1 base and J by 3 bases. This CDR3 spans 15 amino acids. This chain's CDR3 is CAWSEGTGPNQPQHF. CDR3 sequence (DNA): TGTGCCTGGAGTGAAGGGACAGGGCCCAATCAGCCCCAGCATTTT.

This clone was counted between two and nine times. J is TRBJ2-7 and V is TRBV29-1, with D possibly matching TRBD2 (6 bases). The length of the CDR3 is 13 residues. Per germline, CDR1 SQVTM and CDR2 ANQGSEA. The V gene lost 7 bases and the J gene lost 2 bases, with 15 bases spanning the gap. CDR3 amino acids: CSAKPTGAYEQYF. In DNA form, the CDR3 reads TGCAGCGCTAAACCAACGGGGGCCTACGAGCAGTACTTC.

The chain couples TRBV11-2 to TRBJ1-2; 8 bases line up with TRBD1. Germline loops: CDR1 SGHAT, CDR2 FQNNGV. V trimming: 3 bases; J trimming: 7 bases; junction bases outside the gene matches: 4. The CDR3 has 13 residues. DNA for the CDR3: TGTGCCAGCAGCTTCCAGGGGGCGGGTGGCTACACCTTC. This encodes CASSFQGAGGYTF. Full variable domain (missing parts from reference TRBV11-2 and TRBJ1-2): EAGVAQSPRYKIIEKRQSVAFWCNPISGHATLYWYQQILGQGPKLLIQFQNNGVVDDSQLPKDRFSAERLKGVDSTLKIQPAKLEDSAVYLCASSFQGAGGYTFGSGTRLTVV.

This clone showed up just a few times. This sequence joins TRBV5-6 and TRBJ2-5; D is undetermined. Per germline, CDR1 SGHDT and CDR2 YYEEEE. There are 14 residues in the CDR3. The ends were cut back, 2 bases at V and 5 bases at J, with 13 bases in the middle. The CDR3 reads CASSFFDISETQYF. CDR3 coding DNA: TGTGCCAGCAGCTTCTTTGACATCTCGGAGACCCAGTACTTC.

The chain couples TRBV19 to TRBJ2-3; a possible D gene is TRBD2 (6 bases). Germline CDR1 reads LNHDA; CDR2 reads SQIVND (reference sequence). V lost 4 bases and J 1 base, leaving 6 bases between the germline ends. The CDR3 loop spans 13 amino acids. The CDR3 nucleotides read TGTGCCAGTAGTAGGGGGGGCACAGATACGCAGTATTTT. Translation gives CASSRGGTDTQYF.

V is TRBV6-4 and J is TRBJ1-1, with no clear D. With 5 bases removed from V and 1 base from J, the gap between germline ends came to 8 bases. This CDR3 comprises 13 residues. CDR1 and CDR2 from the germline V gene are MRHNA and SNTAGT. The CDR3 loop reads CASSLQENTEAFF. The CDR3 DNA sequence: TGTGCCAGCAGTTTGCAGGAGAACACTGAAGCTTTCTTT.

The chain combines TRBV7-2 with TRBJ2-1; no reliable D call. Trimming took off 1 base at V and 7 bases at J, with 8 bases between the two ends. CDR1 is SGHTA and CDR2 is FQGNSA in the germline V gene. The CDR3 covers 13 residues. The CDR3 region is CASSLVAGNEQFF. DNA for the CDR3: TGTGCCAGCAGCTTAGTAGCTGGGAATGAGCAGTTCTTC.

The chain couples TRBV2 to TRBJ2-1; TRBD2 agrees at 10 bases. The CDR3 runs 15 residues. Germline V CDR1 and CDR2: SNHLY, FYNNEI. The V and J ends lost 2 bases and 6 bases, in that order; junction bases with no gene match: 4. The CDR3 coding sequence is TGTGCCAGCAGTGAAAGAGCGGGAGGGGCCAATGAGCAGTTCTTC. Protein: CASSERAGGANEQFF.

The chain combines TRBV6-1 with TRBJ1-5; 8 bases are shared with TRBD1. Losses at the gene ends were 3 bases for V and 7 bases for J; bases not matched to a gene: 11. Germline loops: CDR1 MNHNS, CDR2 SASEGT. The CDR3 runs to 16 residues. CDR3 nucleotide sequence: TGTGCCAGCAGTGACGGACAGGGAGGTGTTGGGCAGCCCCAGCATTTT. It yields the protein CASSDGQGGVGQPQHF.

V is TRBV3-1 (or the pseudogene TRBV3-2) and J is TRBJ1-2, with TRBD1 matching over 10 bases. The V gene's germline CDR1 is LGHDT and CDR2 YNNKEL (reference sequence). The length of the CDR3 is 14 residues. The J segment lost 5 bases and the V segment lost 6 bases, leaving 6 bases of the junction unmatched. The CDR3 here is CASRGDRGRYGYTF. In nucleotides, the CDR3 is TGTGCCAGCAGAGGGGACAGGGGCAGATATGGCTACACCTTC.

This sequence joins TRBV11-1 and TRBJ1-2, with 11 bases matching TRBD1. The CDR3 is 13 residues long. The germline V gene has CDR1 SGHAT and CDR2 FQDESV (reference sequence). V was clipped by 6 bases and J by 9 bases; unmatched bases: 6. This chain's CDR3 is CASSSGQGVRYTF. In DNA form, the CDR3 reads TGTGCCAGCAGTTCGGGACAGGGGGTCCGCTACACCTTC.

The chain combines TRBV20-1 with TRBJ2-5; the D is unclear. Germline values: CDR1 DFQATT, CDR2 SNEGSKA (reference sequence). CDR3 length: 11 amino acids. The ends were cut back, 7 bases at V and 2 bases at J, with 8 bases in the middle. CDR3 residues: CSVHPQETQYF. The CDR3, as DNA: TGCAGTGTACATCCTCAAGAGACCCAGTACTTC.

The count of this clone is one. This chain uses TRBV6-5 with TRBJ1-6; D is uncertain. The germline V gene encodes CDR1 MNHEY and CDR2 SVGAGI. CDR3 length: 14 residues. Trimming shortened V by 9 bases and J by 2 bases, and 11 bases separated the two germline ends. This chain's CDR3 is CAREAGAYNSPLHF. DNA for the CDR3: TGTGCCAGGGAGGCGGGCGCCTATAATTCACCCCTCCACTTT.

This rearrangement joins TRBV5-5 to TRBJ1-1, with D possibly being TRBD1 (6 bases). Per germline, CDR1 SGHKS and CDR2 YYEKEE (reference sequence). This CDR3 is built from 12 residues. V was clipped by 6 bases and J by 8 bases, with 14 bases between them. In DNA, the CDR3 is TGTGCCAGCAAACCCGGGACAAGAGAAGCTTTCTTT. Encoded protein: CASKPGTREAFF.

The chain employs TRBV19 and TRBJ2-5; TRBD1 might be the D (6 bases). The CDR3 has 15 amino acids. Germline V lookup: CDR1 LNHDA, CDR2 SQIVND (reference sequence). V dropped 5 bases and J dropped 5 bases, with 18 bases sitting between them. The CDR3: CASSSLGRGRETQYF. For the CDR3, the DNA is TGTGCCAGTAGTTCGTTGGGCAGGGGACGGGAGACCCAGTACTTC.

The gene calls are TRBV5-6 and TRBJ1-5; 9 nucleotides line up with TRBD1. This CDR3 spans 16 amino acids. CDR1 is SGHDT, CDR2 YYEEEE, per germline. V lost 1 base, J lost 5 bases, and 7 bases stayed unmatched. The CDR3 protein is CASSLRRTGAYQPQHF. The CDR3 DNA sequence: TGTGCCAGCAGCTTGAGGCGGACAGGGGCCTATCAGCCCCAGCATTTT.

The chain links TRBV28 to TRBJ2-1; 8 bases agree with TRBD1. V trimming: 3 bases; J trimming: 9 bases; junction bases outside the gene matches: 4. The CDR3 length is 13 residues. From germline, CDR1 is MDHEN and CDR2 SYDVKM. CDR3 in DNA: TGTGCCAGCAGTTTGGGACAGGTCGGTGAGCAGTTCTTC. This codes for CASSLGQVGEQFF.

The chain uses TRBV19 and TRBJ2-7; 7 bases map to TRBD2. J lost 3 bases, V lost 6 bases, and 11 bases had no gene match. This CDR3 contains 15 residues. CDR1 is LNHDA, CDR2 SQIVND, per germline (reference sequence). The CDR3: CASRGQRGTGYEQYF. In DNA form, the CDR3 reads TGTGCCAGTAGGGGTCAGCGGGGAACGGGCTACGAGCAGTACTTC.

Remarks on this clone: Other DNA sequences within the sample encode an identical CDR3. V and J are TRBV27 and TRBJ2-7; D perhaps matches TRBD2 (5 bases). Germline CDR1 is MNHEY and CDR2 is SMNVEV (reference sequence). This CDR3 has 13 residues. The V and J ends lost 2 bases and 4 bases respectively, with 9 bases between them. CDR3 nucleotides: TGTGCCAGCAGTTTAAGGACGGGATACGAGCAGTACTTC. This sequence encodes CASSLRTGYEQYF.

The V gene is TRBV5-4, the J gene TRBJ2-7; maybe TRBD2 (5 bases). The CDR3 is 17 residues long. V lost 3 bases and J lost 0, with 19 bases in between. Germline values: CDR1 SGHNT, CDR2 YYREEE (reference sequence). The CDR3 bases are TGTGCCAGCAGCTCCCCTGGCAGCGGATGGTCCTCCTACGAGCAGTACTTC. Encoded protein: CASSSPGSGWSSYEQYF. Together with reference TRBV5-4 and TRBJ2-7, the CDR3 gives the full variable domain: ETGVTQSPTHLIKTRGQQVTLRCSSQSGHNTVSWYQQALGQGPQFIFQYYREEENGRGNFPPRFSGLQFPNYSSELNVNALELDDSALYLCASSSPGSGWSSYEQYFGPGTRLTVT.

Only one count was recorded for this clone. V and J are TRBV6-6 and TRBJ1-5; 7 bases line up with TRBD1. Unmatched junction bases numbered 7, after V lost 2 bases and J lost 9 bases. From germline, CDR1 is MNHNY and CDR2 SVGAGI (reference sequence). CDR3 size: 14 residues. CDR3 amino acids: CASSYGQVLVPQHF. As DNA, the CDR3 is TGTGCCAGCAGTTACGGACAGGTGCTAGTGCCCCAGCATTTT.

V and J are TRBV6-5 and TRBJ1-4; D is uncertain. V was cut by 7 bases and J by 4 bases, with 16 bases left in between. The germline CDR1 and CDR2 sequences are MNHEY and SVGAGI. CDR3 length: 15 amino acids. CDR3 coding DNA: TGTGCCAGCACCGACTATGGGCAGTTTAATGAAAAACTGTTTTTT. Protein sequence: CASTDYGQFNEKLFF.

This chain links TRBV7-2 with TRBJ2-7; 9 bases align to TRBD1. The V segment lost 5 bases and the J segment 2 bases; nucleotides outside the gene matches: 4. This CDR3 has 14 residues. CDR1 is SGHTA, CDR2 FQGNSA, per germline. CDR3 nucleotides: TGTGCCAGCAGCACTCGACAGGGGGCCTACGAGCAGTACTTC. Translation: CASSTRQGAYEQYF.

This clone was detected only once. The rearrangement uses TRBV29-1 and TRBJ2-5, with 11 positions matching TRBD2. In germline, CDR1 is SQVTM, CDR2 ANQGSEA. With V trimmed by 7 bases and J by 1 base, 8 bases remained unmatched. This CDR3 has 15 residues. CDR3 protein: CSANLAGGSQETQYF. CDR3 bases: TGCAGCGCAAACCTAGCGGGAGGAAGCCAAGAGACCCAGTACTTC.

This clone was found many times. For the CDR3, the DNA is TGTGCTAGTGGTCATGGCAGTAATTCACCCCTCCACTTT. As protein: CASGHGSNSPLHF. The V gene is TRBV12-5, the J gene TRBJ1-6; no reliable D call. This CDR3 spans 13 amino acids. V lost 5 bases, J lost 6 bases, and 8 bases lay in between. Germline CDR1 and CDR2: LGHNT and FRNRAP.

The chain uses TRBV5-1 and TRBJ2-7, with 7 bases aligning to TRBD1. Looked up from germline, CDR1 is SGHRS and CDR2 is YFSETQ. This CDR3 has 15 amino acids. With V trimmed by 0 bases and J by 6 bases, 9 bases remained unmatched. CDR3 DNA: TGCGCCAGCAGCTTGGTGGGACAGAGGGAGTCCGAGCAGTACTTC. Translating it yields CASSLVGQRESEQYF.